The subject of this entry is one T cell receptor (beta chain). As yet, its antigen is unknown. This sample was included in a study of Ad26.COV2.S vaccination and SARS-CoV-2 variants. Regarding the study as a whole: Using TCR breadth and depth analyses may have led to underestimated total T cell responses.

There are 11 residues in the CDR3. Germline-derived CDR1 and CDR2 are DFQATT and SNEGSKA (reference sequence). V lost 7 bases, J lost 5 bases, and 11 bases lay in between. Repertoires were generated with immunoSEQ multiplex PCR, while TCRdb's copy carries only in-frame clones and drops some. The sample has just over 350,000 clones, just over 90% seen once. This receptor was identified in a human donor who had recovered from COVID-19. The rearrangement joins TRBV20-1 to TRBJ2-5; D not certain. This material consisted of peripheral blood, taken after recovery from COVID-19. This CDR3 is CSVRSGETQYF. In DNA form, the CDR3 reads TGCAGTGTGCGATCTGGGGAGACCCAGTACTTC.